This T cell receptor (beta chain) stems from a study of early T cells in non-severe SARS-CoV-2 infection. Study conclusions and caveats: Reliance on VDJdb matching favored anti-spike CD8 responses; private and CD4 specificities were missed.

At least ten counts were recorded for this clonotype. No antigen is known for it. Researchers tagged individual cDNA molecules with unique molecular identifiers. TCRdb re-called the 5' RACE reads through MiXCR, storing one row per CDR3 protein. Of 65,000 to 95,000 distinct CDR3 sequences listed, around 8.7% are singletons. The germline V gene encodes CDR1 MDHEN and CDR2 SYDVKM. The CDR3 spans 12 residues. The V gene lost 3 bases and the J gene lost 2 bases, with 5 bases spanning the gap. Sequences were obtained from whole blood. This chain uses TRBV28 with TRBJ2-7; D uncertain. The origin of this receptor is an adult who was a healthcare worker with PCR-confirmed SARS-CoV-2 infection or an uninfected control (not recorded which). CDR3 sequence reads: CASSLGTYEQYF. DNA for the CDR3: TGTGCCAGCAGTTTGGGAACCTACGAGCAGTACTTC.